What follows describes a single T cell receptor beta chain. There are 17 residues in the CDR3. Germline V lookup: CDR1 SEHNR, CDR2 FQNEAQ (reference sequence). V was pared by 5 bases and J by 2 bases, with 10 bases of the junction left unmatched. The source of the sample is a study of blood T cell repertoires in COVID-19. Study details: COVID-19 samples collected from the United States, Italy and Spain covered acute and convalescent phases. Sources were T cells, B-cell-depleted T cells, or PBMCs; the material itself was cDNA or gDNA.

Original analysis: Amplified reference gene primers provided the basis for estimating nucleated cell counts. Here immunoSEQ multiplex PCR was the method, and the copy in TCRdb shows in-frame clones only, minus some. V and J calls and clone size are as listed in that table; D and trimming were resolved from the DNA. This table holds about 91,000 clones, 60% to 85% found once. V and J are TRBV7-9 and TRBJ2-1, with TRBD2 matching over 9 bases. The material sequenced was peripheral blood. The receptor comes from a woman over 75 with acute or convalescent COVID-19. This CDR3 reads CASSLRGGGGAYNEQFF. DNA of the CDR3: TGTGCCAGCAGCCTCCGCGGGGGCGGGGGGGCCTACAATGAGCAGTTCTTC. The whole variable domain, remainder taken from reference TRBV7-9 and TRBJ2-1, is DTGVSQNPRHKITKRGQNVTFRCDPISEHNRLYWYRQTLGQGPEFLTYFQNEAQLEKSRLLSDRFSAERPKGSFSTLEIQRTEQGDSAMYLCASSLRGGGGAYNEQFFGPGTRLTVL.